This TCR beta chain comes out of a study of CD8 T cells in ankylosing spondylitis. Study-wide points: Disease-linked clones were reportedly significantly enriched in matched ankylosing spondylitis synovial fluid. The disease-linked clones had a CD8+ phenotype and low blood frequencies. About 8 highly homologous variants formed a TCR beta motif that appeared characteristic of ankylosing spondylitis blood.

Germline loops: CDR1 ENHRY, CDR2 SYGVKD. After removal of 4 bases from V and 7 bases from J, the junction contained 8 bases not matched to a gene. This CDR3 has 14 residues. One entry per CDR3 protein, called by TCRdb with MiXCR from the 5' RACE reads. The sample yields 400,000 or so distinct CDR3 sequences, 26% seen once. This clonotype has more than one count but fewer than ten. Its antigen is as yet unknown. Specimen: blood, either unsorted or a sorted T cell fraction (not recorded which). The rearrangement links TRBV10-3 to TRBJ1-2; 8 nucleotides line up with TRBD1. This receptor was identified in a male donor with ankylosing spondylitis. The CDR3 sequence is CAISAGQGGGGYTF. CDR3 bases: TGTGCCATCAGTGCAGGACAGGGAGGCGGTGGCTACACCTTC.